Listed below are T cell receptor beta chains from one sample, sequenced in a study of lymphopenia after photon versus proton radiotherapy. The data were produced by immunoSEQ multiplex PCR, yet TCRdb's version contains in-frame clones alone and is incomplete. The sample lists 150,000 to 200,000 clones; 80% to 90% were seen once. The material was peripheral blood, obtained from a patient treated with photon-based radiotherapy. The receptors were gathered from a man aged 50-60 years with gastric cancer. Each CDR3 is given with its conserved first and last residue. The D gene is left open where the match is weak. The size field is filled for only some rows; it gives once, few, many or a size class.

TGTGCCAGCAGCTTGAGGCAGGTGACAGATACGCAGTATTTT	CASSLRQVTDTQYF	-	TRBV5-8	TRBJ2-3	-
TGTGCCAGCAGTCGGGACGGGATGCAGTCCTACGAGCAGTACTTC	CASSRDGMQSYEQYF	-	TRBV11-1	TRBJ2-7	-
TGTGCCAGCAGTCCCGGACAGGGGATTCCCTACAATGAGCAGTTCTTC	CASSPGQGIPYNEQFF	TRBD1	TRBV27	TRBJ2-1	-
TGTGCCAGCAGCCCCAGCGATTGGGACAGTGGACTAGTTCAGTTCTTC	CASSPSDWDSGLVQFF	-	TRBV7-3	TRBJ2-1	-
TGTGCCAGCAGTTACAACCAAGGCACTGAAGCTTTCTTT	CASSYNQGTEAFF	-	TRBV6-5	TRBJ1-1	-
TGCAGCGTTCCCGCACCTTCCGGGACAGCTTATAATGAGCAGTTCTTC	CSVPAPSGTAYNEQFF	TRBD1	TRBV29-1	TRBJ2-1	-
TGTGCCTGGAGTCCCCCGGGGGGCTATGGCTACACCTTC	CAWSPPGGYGYTF	-	TRBV30	TRBJ1-2	-
TGTGCCAGCAGCTTGGCCCTCGGCGGGTCCTACAATGAGCAGTTCTTC	CASSLALGGSYNEQFF	-	TRBV7-9	TRBJ2-1	-
TGTGCCAGCAGCTCGACAGGGATCGGTGAAGCTTTCTTT	CASSSTGIGEAFF	TRBD1	TRBV7-3	TRBJ1-1	-
TGTGCCAGCAGCTCGTCGGCGGGGAGGCCCCAGCATTTT	CASSSSAGRPQHF	-	TRBV7-9	TRBJ1-5	many
TGTGCCAGCAGTGAAGCAACTCAGGGAGTACAGCCCCAGCATTTT	CASSEATQGVQPQHF	-	TRBV6-1	TRBJ1-5	-
TGTGCCAGCAGCCAAGTTGTAGGGGGTAAGGCTAACTATGGCTACACCTTC	CASSQVVGGKANYGYTF	-	TRBV4-2	TRBJ1-2	-
TGCAGTGGTGGGATATACTACGAGCAGTACTTC	CSGGIYYEQYF	-	TRBV20-1	TRBJ2-7	-
TGCGCCAGCAGCTTGTGGGCGGGGGCGGACACCGGGGAGCTGTTTTTT	CASSLWAGADTGELFF	-	TRBV5-1	TRBJ2-2	-
TGTGCCAGCTCACCCCTGTGGGTGACAGGGATGAGCTATGGCTACACCTTC	CASSPLWVTGMSYGYTF	TRBD1	TRBV18	TRBJ1-2	once
TGTGCCAGCAGTTCCCGGGGACTCCCGGGTGTGGGGGAGCAGTACTTC	CASSSRGLPGVGEQYF	-	TRBV6-6	TRBJ2-7	-
TGTGCCAGCAGCCCGGCACTAGCGGGAGGTCTATACGAGCAGTACTTC	CASSPALAGGLYEQYF	TRBD2	TRBV11-2	TRBJ2-7	-
TGCGCCAGCAGCCCTGGACTGGACAGCGCGGGAAACACCATATATTTT	CASSPGLDSAGNTIYF	-	TRBV5-1	TRBJ1-3	-
TGTGCCATCAGTGAGAATACAGAATCCTACGAGCAGTACTTC	CAISENTESYEQYF	-	TRBV10-3	TRBJ2-7	-
TGTGCCAGCAGCGCCGGGGCCGGGACTAGCGGCACAGATACGCAGTATTTT	CASSAGAGTSGTDTQYF	TRBD2	TRBV7-9	TRBJ2-3	-
TGTGCCAGCAGCCGCTACCGTCCGCAGGGGGACACCGGGGAGCTGTTTTTT	CASSRYRPQGDTGELFF	TRBD1	TRBV5-5	TRBJ2-2	-
TGTGCCAGCAGTAGAGCCGGGACAGGGACGCTTGAAGCTTTCTTT	CASSRAGTGTLEAFF	TRBD1	TRBV6-5	TRBJ1-1	-
TGTGCCAGCAGCATACAGGGAAGGGAGGATGGCTACACCTTC	CASSIQGREDGYTF	-	TRBV5-4	TRBJ1-2	-
TGTGCCAGCAGCTTAGCTACCGGGGAGCTGTTTTTT	CASSLATGELFF	-	TRBV11-2	TRBJ2-2	-
TGTGCCAGCAGCTCTACAGGGAACCACTATGGCTACACCTTC	CASSSTGNHYGYTF	-	TRBV6-6	TRBJ1-2	few
TGTGCCAGCAGCTTAGGGACTAGCGGACAGTTCTTC	CASSLGTSGQFF	TRBD2	TRBV7-9	TRBJ2-1	-
TGTGCCAGCAGCGCCGGCGACAGCACCCTTAACTATGGCTACACCTTC	CASSAGDSTLNYGYTF	-	TRBV9	TRBJ1-2	-
TGTGCCAGCAGCTTAAGCCGGGCGTCAGATACGCAGTATTTT	CASSLSRASDTQYF	-	TRBV7-2	TRBJ2-3	-
TGTGCCAGCAAAGTGACCAGGGGAAACTATGGCTACACCTTC	CASKVTRGNYGYTF	-	TRBV6-5	TRBJ1-2	-
TGTGCCAGCAGTTTAGCAGGGGGCCGACACGAGCAGTACTTC	CASSLAGGRHEQYF	TRBD1	TRBV28	TRBJ2-7	-
TGTGCCAGCAGAATTCGACTAGCGGGGGCGGTAGATACGCAGTATTTT	CASRIRLAGAVDTQYF	TRBD2	TRBV28	TRBJ2-3	-
TGTGCCAGCAGCTGGGACAGGGGCCCATATGGCTACACCTTC	CASSWDRGPYGYTF	TRBD1	TRBV7-2	TRBJ1-2	-
TGTGCCAGTAAGCCGGGACAGGGGTACGGTGAGCAGTTCTTC	CASKPGQGYGEQFF	TRBD1	TRBV19	TRBJ2-1	-
TGTGCCAGCAGTTCCTCCTCTAACTATGGCTACACCTTC	CASSSSSNYGYTF	-	TRBV28	TRBJ1-2	-
TGTGCCAGCATTAGGCTAGCGGGGTTTGACGAGCAGTACTTC	CASIRLAGFDEQYF	TRBD2	TRBV2	TRBJ2-7	-
TGTGCCAGCAGTGAAATCGGTACAGGGGGCTTTAAGACCCAGTACTTC	CASSEIGTGGFKTQYF	TRBD1	TRBV25-1	TRBJ2-5	-
TGTGCCAGCAGCTTACAGTTCGGTAGCGGGTACTCCTACAATGAGCAGTTCTTC	CASSLQFGSGYSYNEQFF	TRBD2	TRBV7-8	TRBJ2-1	once
TGCAGTGCGTCCTCTAATGAAAAACTGTTTTTT	CSASSNEKLFF	-	TRBV20-1	TRBJ1-4	-
TGTGCCAGCAGCACCGTCGGACAGGGCAAACTCAAAGAGACCCAGTACTTC	CASSTVGQGKLKETQYF	TRBD1	TRBV7-2	TRBJ2-5	-
TGCGCCAGCAGCCGGGACAGGAGTTCTTTCTTT	CASSRDRSSFF	TRBD1	TRBV4-1	TRBJ1-1	-
TGTGCCAGCAGCTTACCCCCGTACAGCGGATACACCGGGGAGCTGTTTTTT	CASSLPPYSGYTGELFF	-	TRBV7-2	TRBJ2-2	-
TGTGCCAGCAGTGAACGGGGGCAGGGTGCCTCCTACGAGCAGTACTTC	CASSERGQGASYEQYF	-	TRBV6-1	TRBJ2-7	-
TGTGCCTGGAGTGTACGGGGCCTGGGTAATGAGCAGTTCTTC	CAWSVRGLGNEQFF	-	TRBV30	TRBJ2-1	-
TGCAGCGAGGGACAGGGGGCGCAGGGCTACACCTTC	CSEGQGAQGYTF	TRBD1	TRBV29-1	TRBJ1-2	-
TGTGCCAGCAGCTTGTCCAGCGGGAGTGGGTACGAGCAGTACTTC	CASSLSSGSGYEQYF	TRBD2	TRBV7-2	TRBJ2-7	-
TGTGCCAGCAGCCAGGTGGGGCTCGGTTACAATGAGCAGTTCTTC	CASSQVGLGYNEQFF	-	TRBV27	TRBJ2-1	-
TGTGCCAGTAGTTTTTCCCCGCCGACGGAAAATGAAAAACTGTTTTTT	CASSFSPPTENEKLFF	-	TRBV19	TRBJ1-4	-
TGTGCCAGCAGTTCACCCCAGGGTAGTAATCAGCCCCAGCATTTT	CASSSPQGSNQPQHF	-	TRBV28	TRBJ1-5	-
TGTGCCAGCAGCAAAGATATATATGGACAGGCCCGCAACACTGAAGCTTTCTTT	CASSKDIYGQARNTEAFF	-	TRBV21-1	TRBJ1-1	-
TGTGCCAGCAGCTTGGGGGGATACGAGCAGTACTTC	CASSLGGYEQYF	-	TRBV5-6	TRBJ2-7	-
TGTGCCGAATCGGGGTTGAACACTGAAGCTTTCTTT	CAESGLNTEAFF	-	TRBV2	TRBJ1-1	-
TGTGCCAGCACTCCGTCAAGGGGAAGCAATCAGCCCCAGCATTTT	CASTPSRGSNQPQHF	-	TRBV6-1	TRBJ1-5	few
TGTGCAAGTCGCTTATGTCAGCCCCAGCATTTT	CASRLCQPQHF	-	TRBV12-2	TRBJ1-5	-
TGTGCCAGTAGCCACCGGGACCTGTACAATGAGCAGTTCTTC	CASSHRDLYNEQFF	-	TRBV19	TRBJ2-1	-
TGTGCCTGGAGCGGAACCGGGACTAAACCCTACGAGCAGTACTTC	CAWSGTGTKPYEQYF	TRBD2	TRBV30	TRBJ2-7	few
TGTGCCAGCAGGGACAGGGGCGATTCCTACGAGCAGTACTTC	CASRDRGDSYEQYF	-	TRBV21-1	TRBJ2-7	-
TGTGCCAGCAGTGTACAGGGGAAGTACGAGCAGTACTTC	CASSVQGKYEQYF	TRBD1	TRBV27	TRBJ2-7	-
TGCGCCAGCAGCTTAATGTCGGGGGGGTCCCAAGAGACCCAGTACTTC	CASSLMSGGSQETQYF	TRBD2	TRBV5-1	TRBJ2-5	once
TGTGCCAGCAGCGTAGGTCCCACCGGGGAGCTGTTTTTT	CASSVGPTGELFF	-	TRBV9	TRBJ2-2	once
TGCGCCAGCAGCCAACCGGGAGGTGAGCAGTTCTTC	CASSQPGGEQFF	TRBD2	TRBV5-1	TRBJ2-1	-